A single sample gave rise to the 23 T cell receptor beta chains below, sequenced in a study of shared clonotypes between healthy human individuals. Some clones are missing from TCRdb's copy, which holds only in-frame ones; the method was immunoSEQ multiplex PCR. The profile shows 1.4 million or so clones, just under 99% of them singletons. Sequenced material: naive CD4+ T cells sorted from blood. Subset: CD45RA+ positively selected. These receptors all come from a man aged 25 to 40 in good health.

The rearrangement joins TRBV30 to TRBJ1-1; D is possibly TRBD1 (6 bases). Trimming pared 0 bases from V and 5 bases from J, leaving 10 bases between. Germline-derived CDR1 and CDR2 are GTSNPN and SVGIG (reference sequence). This CDR3 contains 13 residues. This CDR3 reads CAWSVRGQTEAFF. DNA for the CDR3: TGTGCCTGGAGTGTACGGGGGCAGACTGAAGCTTTCTTT.

This clone was seen just once. V is TRBV18 and J is TRBJ1-3, with D tentatively TRBD1 (6 bases). The CDR3 contains 16 residues. Germline CDR1 KGHSH, CDR2 LQKENI. Deletions cut 6 bases from V and 2 bases from J, with 17 bases between. Here the CDR3 DNA reads TGTGCCAGCTCTAACTTGGCAGGGGACGCTGGAAACACCATATATTTT. This encodes CASSNLAGDAGNTIYF.

V is TRBV20-1 and J is TRBJ1-2; D not resolved. The CDR3 is 11 residues long. V lost 8 bases and J lost 8, with 15 bases in between. Germline CDR1 reads DFQATT; CDR2 reads SNEGSKA (reference sequence). Here the CDR3 reads CSSPRGEGYTF. CDR3 bases: TGCAGTTCCCCGCGGGGTGAGGGCTACACCTTC.

Note on this clone: This sample also contains other DNA sequences that code for the same CDR3. This chain links TRBV18 with TRBJ1-5, with D perhaps matching TRBD1 (6 bases). The CDR3 covers 13 residues. Trimming pared 2 bases from V and 6 bases from J, leaving 8 bases between. Looked up from germline, CDR1 is KGHSH and CDR2 is LQKENI. The CDR3 sequence: CASSPEQGQPQHF. The CDR3 DNA is TGTGCCAGCTCACCAGAACAGGGTCAGCCCCAGCATTTT.

The chain carries TRBV27 and TRBJ2-2; tentative D call: TRBD2 (5 bases). The CDR3 is 14 residues long. The germline CDR1 and CDR2 sequences are MNHEY and SMNVEV (reference sequence). Trimming removed 6 bases at V and 3 bases at J, with 11 bases between. The CDR3 nucleotides are TGTGCCAGCAGCCCGCGGGCCTACACCGGGGAGCTGTTTTTT. Encoded protein: CASSPRAYTGELFF.

Of note for this clone: This CDR3 is also generated by other DNA sequences in the sample. The J gene is TRBJ2-1, the V gene TRBV5-1, with D tentatively TRBD1 or TRBD2 (6 bases each). With 0 bases removed from V and 3 bases from J, the gap between germline ends came to 16 bases. From germline, CDR1 is SGHRS and CDR2 YFSETQ. The CDR3 totals 17 residues. Here the CDR3 DNA reads TGCGCCAGCAGCTTGGTCCGGGGGCGGGATAGCTACAATGAGCAGTTCTTC. Its protein is CASSLVRGRDSYNEQFF. The whole variable domain, filled in from reference TRBV5-1 and TRBJ2-1, reads KAGVTQTPRYLIKTRGQQVTLSCSPISGHRSVSWYQQTPGQGLQFLFEYFSETQRNKGNFPGRFSGRQFSNSRSEMNVSTLELGDSALYLCASSLVRGRDSYNEQFFGPGTRLTVL.

This clone was recorded a few times. The V and J genes are TRBV18 and TRBJ1-5, with TRBD1 matching 9 bases. This CDR3 spans 14 amino acids. Per the germline V gene, CDR1 is KGHSH and CDR2 is LQKENI. Unmatched junction bases numbered 4, after V lost 5 bases and J lost 5 bases. CDR3 sequence (DNA): TGTGCCAGCTCAATGACAGGGGGGGATCAGCCCCAGCATTTT. Protein product: CASSMTGGDQPQHF.

The chain combines TRBV10-3 with TRBJ2-3, with D perhaps matching TRBD2 (5 bases). Germline loops: CDR1 ENHRY, CDR2 SYGVKD. The CDR3 sequence is 13 residues long. Trimming cost V 5 bases and J 1 base, with 7 bases left between them. As DNA, the CDR3 is TGTGCCATCAGTCAGGAGGGCACAGATACGCAGTATTTT. It specifies CAISQEGTDTQYF.

The V call is TRBV30, the J call TRBJ1-5; possible D gene TRBD1, 5 bases. V lost 0 bases to trimming and J lost 5 bases, with 20 bases between them. CDR3 size: 17 residues. Germline CDR1 GTSNPN, CDR2 SVGIG (reference sequence). For the CDR3, the DNA is TGTGCCTGGAGTGTACAGGTGAACGCGGGGCTCGATCAGCCCCAGCATTTT. This encodes CAWSVQVNAGLDQPQHF.

This clone was found once. The V gene is TRBV9, the J gene TRBJ2-1; either TRBD1 or TRBD2 may fit D (5 bases each). Trimming shortened V by 3 bases and J by 0 bases, and 10 bases separated the two germline ends. Per germline, CDR1 SGDLS and CDR2 YYNGEE. The CDR3 has 15 amino acids. The CDR3 DNA reads TGTGCCAGCAGCGGCGAGGGGACCTCCTACAATGAGCAGTTCTTC. Translated: CASSGEGTSYNEQFF.

The gene calls are TRBV5-5 and TRBJ2-7; no clear D. Germline V CDR1 and CDR2: SGHKS, YYEKEE (reference sequence). The CDR3 covers 13 residues. V dropped 0 bases and J dropped 1 base, with 5 bases sitting between them. CDR3 DNA sequence: TGTGCCAGCAGCTTGGCGTGGTCCTACGAGCAGTACTTC. Encoded protein: CASSLAWSYEQYF.

This sequence joins TRBV18 and TRBJ2-7; 8 bases align to TRBD2. Looked up from germline, CDR1 is KGHSH and CDR2 is LQKENI. This CDR3 contains 15 residues. Trimming cost V 2 bases and J 5 bases; bases outside gene matches: 8. CDR3 protein: CASSPVSSGWDEQYF. In DNA form, the CDR3 reads TGTGCCAGCTCACCAGTGTCTAGCGGGTGGGACGAGCAGTACTTC.

Written as DNA, the CDR3 is TGTGCCAGCAGTGAGCCGACAGGGAACACCGGGGAGCTGTTTTTT. It encodes CASSEPTGNTGELFF. The gene calls are TRBV25-1 and TRBJ2-2, with D possibly TRBD1 on 6 matching bases. The CDR3 loop spans 15 amino acids. Germline assignment: CDR1 MGHDK and CDR2 SYGVNS. Trimming pared 3 bases from V and 1 base from J, leaving 9 bases between.

The chain carries TRBV5-4 and TRBJ2-2; 12 bases align to TRBD2. CDR1 and CDR2 from the germline V gene are SGHNT and YYREEE (reference sequence). The CDR3 extends over 20 amino acids. J lost 6 bases, V lost 0 bases, and 15 bases had no gene match. DNA of the CDR3: TGTGCCAGCAGCTTGGGGCTCCGACTAGCGGGAGAGGGGCCTTCCGGGGAGCTGTTTTTT. This sequence encodes CASSLGLRLAGEGPSGELFF.

This chain joins TRBV19 and TRBJ2-7, with no clear D. V was clipped by 4 bases and J by 3 bases, with 10 bases between them. The CDR3 runs to 13 residues. Per germline, CDR1 LNHDA and CDR2 SQIVND (reference sequence). DNA for the CDR3: TGTGCCAGTAGTAGGGCGACACTCTACGAGCAGTACTTC. Its translation is CASSRATLYEQYF.

This clone has only one observation. The chain links TRBV6-5 to TRBJ2-5; D is tentatively TRBD1 or TRBD2 (5 bases each). Germline loops: CDR1 MNHEY, CDR2 SVGAGI. The CDR3 has 16 amino acids. Trimming stripped 1 base from V and 2 bases from J, with 14 bases between. CDR3 residues: CASSYLGVGEQETQYF. The CDR3 nucleotides read TGTGCCAGCAGTTACTTGGGGGTTGGGGAACAAGAGACCCAGTACTTC.

V and J are TRBV5-4 and TRBJ1-3; no firm D call. CDR3 size: 16 residues. The germline gives CDR1 SGHNT, CDR2 YYREEE (reference sequence). Trimming took 1 base from V and 0 from J, leaving 11 bases between them. Written as DNA, the CDR3 is TGTGCCAGCAGCTTGCCCGACACCAGCTCTGGAAACACCATATATTTT. Translated, it gives CASSLPDTSSGNTIYF.

Of note for this clone: In the same sample, other DNA sequences code for this CDR3. The chain employs TRBV7-8 and TRBJ2-1, with 7 bases identical to TRBD2. V dropped 1 base and J dropped 0; count of bases not matched to a gene: 3. CDR1 is SGHVS, CDR2 FQNEAQ, per germline. This CDR3 has 16 amino acids. The CDR3 loop reads CASSLGGRGSYNEQFF. DNA for the CDR3: TGTGCCAGCAGCTTAGGAGGGAGGGGCTCCTACAATGAGCAGTTCTTC.

The chain recombines TRBV27 with TRBJ2-7; D possibly uses TRBD1 or TRBD2 (6 bases each). Germline V lookup: CDR1 MNHEY, CDR2 SMNVEV (reference sequence). The CDR3 extends over 16 amino acids. The germline V and J ends were trimmed by 3 bases and 2 bases, with 17 bases remaining between them. The chain's CDR3 is CASSFPNRRGAYEQYF. In DNA, the CDR3 is TGTGCCAGCAGTTTCCCTAACCGGAGGGGGGCCTACGAGCAGTACTTC.

DNA of the CDR3: TGTGCCAGCAGTGCCTCTGGGAACACTGAAGCTTTCTTT. Translating it yields CASSASGNTEAFF. The gene calls are TRBV6-1 and TRBJ1-1; D not certain. The germline V and J ends were trimmed by 4 bases and 1 base, with 7 bases remaining between them. CDR1 and CDR2 (germline): MNHNS, SASEGT. This CDR3 has 13 amino acids.

On this clone: One end of the junction does not line up with germline, which may come from a read error. This rearrangement joins TRBV5-3 to TRBJ2-1; the D is unclear. TRBV5-3 is designated an ORF whose function remains uncertain. There are 13 residues in the CDR3. The CDR3 DNA follows: TGTGCCAGCAGCTTGGCATCCTACAATGAGCAGTTCTTC. Translated: CASSLASYNEQFF.

The chain combines TRBV29-1 with TRBJ2-1; D remains ambiguous. CDR1 is SQVTM and CDR2 is ANQGSEA in the germline V gene. The CDR3 length is 14 residues. Between the trimmed V and J ends, which lost 3 bases and 0 bases, there was a span of 9 bases. The chain's CDR3 is CSVDRITSYNEQFF. The CDR3 nucleotides are TGCAGCGTTGATAGGATCACCTCCTACAATGAGCAGTTCTTC.

V and J are TRBV9 and TRBJ2-5, with 8 bases fitting TRBD2. This CDR3 is built from 15 residues. Germline CDR1 reads SGDLS; CDR2 reads YYNGEE. The junction had 9 bases not matched to a gene; V was cut back by 1 base and J by 7 bases. As DNA, the CDR3 is TGTGCCAGCAGCGTAAGAGGGCGGGAGGAAGCGACCCAGTACTTC. Translated, it gives CASSVRGREEATQYF.